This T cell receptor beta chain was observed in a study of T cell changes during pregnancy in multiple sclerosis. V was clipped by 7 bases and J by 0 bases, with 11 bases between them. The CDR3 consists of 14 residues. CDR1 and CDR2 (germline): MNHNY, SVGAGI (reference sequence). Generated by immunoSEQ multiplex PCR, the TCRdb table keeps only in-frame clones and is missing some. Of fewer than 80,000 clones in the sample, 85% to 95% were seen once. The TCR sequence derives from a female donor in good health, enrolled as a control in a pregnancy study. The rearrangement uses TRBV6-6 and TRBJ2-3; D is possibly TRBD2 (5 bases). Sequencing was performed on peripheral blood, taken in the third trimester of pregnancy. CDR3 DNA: TGTGCCAGCACCCCCCCGGGGAGCACAGATACGCAGTATTTT. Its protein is CASTPPGSTDTQYF.